A single sample gave rise to the 25 T cell receptor beta chains below, sequenced in a study of T-cell reconstitution after alpha-beta-depleted transplantation in children. Unique molecular identifiers tagged the TCRbeta library. Each CDR3 protein is one row after TCRdb ran MiXCR on the PCR reads. Among almost 400,000 distinct CDR3 sequences listed, roughly 22% were seen once. This specimen consisted of PBMCs from the stem cell graft donor, obtained from the stem cell graft. The receptors shown here come from a human donor who donated a stem cell graft to a child with acute myeloid leukemia.

This clonotype was counted ten times or more. The J gene is TRBJ2-7, the V gene TRBV20-1; unclear D gene. The V end lost 0 bases, the J end lost 0 bases, and 12 bases lay between the germline ends. The CDR3 extends over 15 amino acids. Per the germline V gene, CDR1 is DFQATT and CDR2 is SNEGSKA (reference sequence). This chain's CDR3 is CSARDGGSSSYEQYF. CDR3 DNA sequence: TGCAGTGCTAGAGATGGTGGCTCTAGCTCCTACGAGCAGTACTTC.

Only a few counts were recorded for this clonotype. V and J are TRBV25-1 and TRBJ1-2; D not resolved. Between the trimmed V and J ends, which lost 6 bases and 5 bases, there was a span of 19 bases. Germline V lookup: CDR1 MGHDK, CDR2 SYGVNS. The CDR3 is 15 amino acids. The CDR3 DNA follows: TGTGCCAGCAGCCCCGTTATTACAACCGTTTATGGCTACACCTTC. This codes for CASSPVITTVYGYTF.

This clonotype was counted only a few times. This chain connects TRBV25-1 to TRBJ1-1; 9 bases align to TRBD1. Germline-derived CDR1 and CDR2 are MGHDK and SYGVNS. The CDR3 loop spans 15 amino acids. With 4 bases clipped from V and 10 bases from J, the junction kept 13 bases outside the gene matches. CDR3 loop: CASSALDRGGSVAFF. DNA of the CDR3: TGTGCCAGCAGTGCCCTGGACAGGGGAGGCTCGGTAGCTTTCTTT.

This clonotype was seen many times. The chain's CDR3 is CASSLYAGAFSDEQFF. As DNA, the CDR3 is TGTGCCAGCAGTTTATACGCGGGAGCCTTTTCCGATGAGCAGTTCTTC. The genes are TRBV12-3 or TRBV12-4 and TRBJ2-1, with TRBD2 matching 7 bases. This CDR3 is built from 16 residues. Unmatched junction bases numbered 12, after V lost 2 bases and J lost 8 bases.

This clonotype occurred a few times. The gene calls are TRBV18 and TRBJ1-2, with D perhaps matching TRBD1 (5 bases). The CDR3 runs to 13 residues. Germline V lookup: CDR1 KGHSH, CDR2 LQKENI. V was trimmed by 4 bases and J by 4 bases, leaving 10 bases between them. CDR3 DNA sequence: TGTGCCAGCTCACGGGACGACGCCTATGGCTACACCTTC. Translation: CASSRDDAYGYTF.

V and J are TRBV2 and TRBJ1-4; D perhaps matches TRBD1 (6 bases). V was clipped by 3 bases and J by 10 bases, with 18 bases between them. The CDR3 is 15 residues long. Germline V gives CDR1 SNHLY, CDR2 FYNNEI. The CDR3 bases are TGTGCCAGCAGTGAGGAGCAGGGGCGCAGGATAAAACTGTTTTTT. Translated: CASSEEQGRRIKLFF.

This clonotype came up a few times. The rearrangement joins TRBV14 to TRBJ2-1, with TRBD2 as a possible D gene (5 bases). The V gene's germline CDR1 is SGHDN and CDR2 FVKESK. The ends were cut back, 1 base at V and 3 bases at J, with 10 bases in the middle. The CDR3 totals 15 residues. CDR3 in amino acids: CASSQAGKRYNEQFF. The CDR3 nucleotides read TGTGCCAGCAGCCAAGCCGGGAAGCGCTACAATGAGCAGTTCTTC.

This chain joins TRBV27 and TRBJ2-3, with D possibly matching TRBD2 (5 bases). There are 14 residues in the CDR3. Between the trimmed V and J ends, which lost 3 bases and 1 base, there was a span of 8 bases. Germline V gene data show CDR1 as MNHEY and CDR2 as SMNVEV (reference sequence). The CDR3 nucleotides read TGTGCCAGCAGTTTCCTAGCCCGCACAGATACGCAGTATTTT. Its protein is CASSFLARTDTQYF.

The chain carries TRBV12-3 or TRBV12-4 and TRBJ2-4, with TRBD2 matching 8 bases. Unmatched junction bases numbered 2, after V lost 3 bases and J lost 1 base. This CDR3 has 15 residues. The CDR3 spells CASSFAGGAKNIQYF. The CDR3 DNA follows: TGTGCCAGCAGTTTCGCGGGAGGTGCCAAAAACATTCAGTACTTC.

This clonotype appeared many times. J is TRBJ2-1 and V is TRBV29-1; D uncertain. This CDR3 is built from 9 residues. Germline V gene sequence: CDR1 SQVTM, CDR2 ANQGSEA. The germline V and J ends were trimmed by 2 bases and 9 bases, with 2 bases remaining between them. CDR3 in DNA: TGCAGCGTTGAATTTGAGCAGTTCTTC. It yields the protein CSVEFEQFF.

DNA of the CDR3: TGTGCCAGCAGGAAGCGGGAGGCGACAGATACGCAGTATTTT. Protein product: CASRKREATDTQYF. The rearrangement links TRBV2 to TRBJ2-3; TRBD2 aligns across 9 bases. Germline trimming cut 6 bases from V and 3 bases from J; bases unmatched to any gene: 4. Looked up from germline, CDR1 is SNHLY and CDR2 is FYNNEI. The CDR3 contains 14 residues.

This rearrangement joins TRBV10-3 to TRBJ1-3, with 7 bases identical to TRBD1. J lost 0 bases, V lost 4 bases, and 21 bases had no gene match. The germline CDR1 and CDR2 sequences are ENHRY and SYGVKD. The CDR3 runs to 21 residues. CDR3 nucleotide sequence: TGTGCCATCAGTGTTACCGTGCCCCGGGACAGCCCGAGGAGCTCTGGAAACACCATATATTTT. This translates into CAISVTVPRDSPRSSGNTIYF.

The chain carries TRBV29-1 and TRBJ1-2, with D uncertain. This CDR3 comprises 13 residues. Germline values: CDR1 SQVTM, CDR2 ANQGSEA. V was cut by 6 bases and J by 8 bases, with 19 bases left in between. Here the CDR3 reads CSVQSTPGRGYTF. The CDR3 nucleotides read TGCAGCGTCCAGAGCACCCCTGGGCGGGGCTACACCTTC.

The chain couples TRBV4-1 to TRBJ1-1; 7 bases match TRBD1. The CDR3 is 15 amino acids. Germline V gene lookup returns CDR1 MGHRA and CDR2 YSYEKL. The V and J ends lost 4 bases and 2 bases, in that order; junction bases with no gene match: 7. The CDR3 region is CASSPNRGLNTEAFF. The CDR3 DNA follows: TGCGCCAGCAGCCCAAACAGGGGACTTAACACTGAAGCTTTCTTT.

This clonotype occurred many times. This rearrangement joins TRBV6-1 to TRBJ1-4, with TRBD1 matching 9 bases. The trim removed 8 bases at V and 3 bases at J, leaving 13 bases unmatched. The length of the CDR3 is 17 residues. Germline values: CDR1 MNHNS, CDR2 SASEGT. The CDR3 loop reads CASCPGQGKVSNEKLFF. DNA for the CDR3: TGTGCCAGCTGCCCGGGACAGGGAAAAGTATCTAATGAAAAACTGTTTTTT.

This clonotype was observed a handful of times. This chain joins TRBV7-9 and TRBJ1-1; D remains unclear. V lost 7 bases and J lost 0, with 15 bases in between. There are 15 residues in the CDR3. Per germline, CDR1 SEHNR and CDR2 FQNEAQ (reference sequence). This chain's CDR3 is CASIIKDFMNTEAFF. The DNA of the CDR3 is TGTGCCAGCATAATCAAGGATTTCATGAACACTGAAGCTTTCTTT.

The chain joins TRBV7-9 to TRBJ1-1, with D unresolved. The germline V gene encodes CDR1 SEHNR and CDR2 FQNEAQ (reference sequence). This CDR3 is built from 16 residues. The V and J ends lost 4 bases and 0 bases respectively, with 15 bases between them. CDR3 residues: CASSSYVGDLNTEAFF. CDR3 sequence (DNA): TGTGCCAGCAGCTCCTACGTCGGAGACCTGAACACTGAAGCTTTCTTT.

The chain carries TRBV7-9 and TRBJ1-1; 7 nucleotides align to TRBD1. Germline V gene lookup returns CDR1 SEHNR and CDR2 FQNEAQ (reference sequence). V gave up 4 bases and J gave up 1 base; unmatched junction bases: 6. The CDR3 consists of 15 residues. In DNA, the CDR3 is TGTGCCAGCAGCTCTTTGACAGGGAAGAACACTGAAGCTTTCTTT. Encoded protein: CASSSLTGKNTEAFF.

This clonotype was picked up a small number of times. The chain has TRBV29-1 and TRBJ1-1; a possible D gene is TRBD1 (6 bases). V lost 3 bases to trimming and J lost 4 bases, with 12 bases between them. The CDR3 is 13 residues long. The germline CDR1 and CDR2 sequences are SQVTM and ANQGSEA. Written as DNA, the CDR3 is TGCAGCGTTGACGCCAGGGGTCTCACTGAAGCTTTCTTT. Translating gives CSVDARGLTEAFF.

This clonotype was counted at least ten times. The V and J genes are TRBV20-1 and TRBJ2-7, with D tentatively TRBD2 (6 bases). Trimming took 1 base from V and 6 from J, leaving 16 bases between them. This CDR3 comprises 14 residues. Germline CDR1 is DFQATT and CDR2 is SNEGSKA (reference sequence). In nucleotides, the CDR3 is TGCAGTGCTAGAGCGCGGGACTCTCCCCTCGAGCAGTACTTC. Amino acids: CSARARDSPLEQYF.

This clonotype came up many times. This chain connects TRBV29-1 to TRBJ2-7; TRBD1 might be the D (6 bases). Per germline, CDR1 SQVTM and CDR2 ANQGSEA. Trimming stripped 4 bases from V and 3 bases from J, with 13 bases between. The CDR3 covers 13 residues. CDR3 loop: CSVVPGAYYEQYF. CDR3 nucleotide sequence: TGCAGCGTTGTCCCAGGGGCCTACTACGAGCAGTACTTC.

Written as DNA, the CDR3 is TGTGCCAGCAGCCCAGACAGGGGAAGTCAGCCCCAGCATTTT. Encoded protein: CASSPDRGSQPQHF. The chain links TRBV7-9 to TRBJ1-5; TRBD1 matches 8 bases. In germline, CDR1 is SEHNR, CDR2 FQNEAQ (reference sequence). V shed 5 bases and J 6 bases; nucleotides not matched to a gene: 6. This CDR3 is built from 14 residues.

CDR3 residues: CASSVAGGYNEQFF. CDR3 in DNA: TGTGCCAGCAGCGTTGCGGGGGGGTACAATGAGCAGTTCTTC. The chain recombines TRBV27 with TRBJ2-1; 9 positions match TRBD2. CDR1 and CDR2 (germline): MNHEY, SMNVEV (reference sequence). This CDR3 comprises 14 residues. V dropped 6 bases and J dropped 4; count of bases not matched to a gene: 4.

In its sample, this clonotype was seen many times. V and J are TRBV7-9 and TRBJ2-7; no firm D call. Deletions cut 4 bases from V and 1 base from J, with 8 bases between. The germline V gene encodes CDR1 SEHNR and CDR2 FQNEAQ (reference sequence). This CDR3 is built from 13 residues. CDR3 in DNA: TGTGCCAGCAGCTCAATGAGTTCCTACGAGCAGTACTTC. This codes for CASSSMSSYEQYF.

This clonotype came up a few times. This chain links TRBV29-1 with TRBJ1-1; no definite D call. The germline CDR1 and CDR2 sequences are SQVTM and ANQGSEA. Deletions cut 1 base from V and 7 bases from J, with 16 bases between. The CDR3 is made up of 14 amino acids. The CDR3 sequence is CSVEGLSPLLEAFF. CDR3 DNA sequence: TGCAGCGTTGAAGGCCTATCCCCTTTACTTGAAGCTTTCTTT.